This passage covers 28 T cell receptor beta chains from one sample sequenced in a study of blood T cell repertoires in COVID-19. Generated by immunoSEQ multiplex PCR, the TCRdb table keeps only in-frame clones and is missing some. The sample lists approximately 200,000 clones; 80% to 90% were seen once. The sequenced sample was peripheral blood. Every receptor here comes from a woman older than 75 with acute or convalescent COVID-19.

The genes are TRBV5-1 and TRBJ1-1, with D maybe TRBD1 (5 bases). The CDR3 has 13 amino acids. Between the trimmed V and J ends, which lost 2 bases and 4 bases, there was a span of 9 bases. Germline loops: CDR1 SGHRS, CDR2 YFSETQ. The CDR3 DNA reads as TGCGCCAGCAGCTTAATGGGGGGCACTGAAGCTTTCTTT. Protein sequence: CASSLMGGTEAFF.

The rearrangement uses TRBV2 and TRBJ1-4, with D hard to call. Germline V gene data show CDR1 as SNHLY and CDR2 as FYNNEI. The CDR3 covers 15 residues. Deletions cut 7 bases from V and 0 bases from J, with 12 bases between. CDR3 in DNA: TGTGCCAGCAAAGCCCAAACTGCAACTAATGAAAAACTGTTTTTT. This codes for CASKAQTATNEKLFF. Drawing the rest from reference TRBV2 and TRBJ1-4, the complete variable domain is EPEVTQTPSHQVTQMGQEVILRCVPISNHLYFYWYRQILGQKVEFLVSFYNNEISEKSEIFDDQFSVERPDGSNFTLKIRSTKLEDSAMYFCASKAQTATNEKLFFGSGTQLSVL.

The rearrangement uses TRBV27 and TRBJ1-6; D possibly corresponds to TRBD1 (5 bases). Germline V gene sequence: CDR1 MNHEY, CDR2 SMNVEV (reference sequence). The CDR3 sequence is 13 residues long. V was pared by 4 bases and J by 8 bases, with 9 bases between. The CDR3 spells CASSSPGDSPLHF. As DNA, the CDR3 is TGTGCCAGCAGTTCCCCGGGGGATTCACCCCTCCACTTT.

The chain is built from TRBV21-1 and TRBJ2-1; the D call of TRBD1 is as the table states it, not checked on the DNA. TRBV21-1 represents a pseudogene. The length of the CDR3 is 16 residues. CDR3 residues: CASSKSKDSNSNEQFF. In DNA, the CDR3 is TGTGCCAGCAGCAAAAGTAAGGACAGTAATTCCAATGAGCAGTTCTTC.

This chain connects TRBV4-3 to TRBJ2-5, with 8 bases lining up with TRBD1. With V trimmed by 3 bases and J by 5 bases, 2 bases remained unmatched. Per the germline V gene, CDR1 is LGHNA and CDR2 is YSLEER. This CDR3 spans 13 amino acids. For the CDR3, the DNA is TGCGCCAGCAGCCAGACAGGGGTTGAGACCCAGTACTTC. It yields the protein CASSQTGVETQYF.

V and J are TRBV11-2 and TRBJ2-1, with D possibly matching TRBD2 (6 bases). V dropped 4 bases and J dropped 3 bases, with 13 bases sitting between them. Per the germline V gene, CDR1 is SGHAT and CDR2 is FQNNGV. The CDR3 consists of 15 residues. CDR3 nucleotide sequence: TGTGCCAGCAGCTATACCCGGGGGATCTACAATGAGCAGTTCTTC. This translates into CASSYTRGIYNEQFF.

This clone has just a few counts. V is TRBV6-5 and J is TRBJ1-2; D perhaps matches TRBD1 (6 bases). CDR3 length: 16 amino acids. V was clipped by 4 bases and J by 4 bases, with 19 bases between them. Germline V lookup: CDR1 MNHEY, CDR2 SVGAGI. CDR3 coding DNA: TGTGCCAGCAGTTCCACGATACGCCAGGGGCTCTATGGCTACACCTTC. Residues: CASSSTIRQGLYGYTF.

This chain joins TRBV2 and TRBJ2-2, with D hard to call. V was cut by 1 base and J by 4 bases, with 13 bases left in between. CDR3 size: 16 residues. Germline lookup yields CDR1 SNHLY and CDR2 FYNNEI. The DNA of the CDR3 is TGTGCCAGCAGTGAAGGTATAGCAATTTCCACCGGGGAGCTGTTTTTT. Translated, it gives CASSEGIAISTGELFF.

This clone was detected only once. This chain links TRBV27 with TRBJ2-1, with 9 nucleotides matching TRBD1. The V and J ends lost 5 bases and 0 bases, in that order; junction bases with no gene match: 14. The CDR3 length is 19 residues. Germline assignment: CDR1 MNHEY and CDR2 SMNVEV (reference sequence). The CDR3 DNA reads as TGTGCCAGCAGTCCAAAAGCGGGACAGGGAATAAGCTCCTACAATGAGCAGTTCTTC. Residues: CASSPKAGQGISSYNEQFF.

This sequence joins TRBV5-6 and TRBJ1-2, with unresolved D. Per the germline V gene, CDR1 is SGHDT and CDR2 is YYEEEE. Trimming stripped 0 bases from V and 4 bases from J, with 10 bases between. This CDR3 is 14 amino acids long. Here the CDR3 reads CASSLAGYPYGYTF. For the CDR3, the DNA is TGTGCCAGCAGCTTGGCCGGGTATCCCTATGGCTACACCTTC.

This sequence joins TRBV2 and TRBJ1-1, with D hard to call. Trimming shortened V by 3 bases and J by 6 bases, and 8 bases separated the two germline ends. The CDR3 totals 12 residues. The V gene's germline CDR1 is SNHLY and CDR2 FYNNEI. In DNA form, the CDR3 reads TGTGCCAGCAGTGACCGACAACCTGAAGCTTTCTTT. As protein: CASSDRQPEAFF.

Regarding this clone: Its ends do not fully match the called genes, so a read error is possible. CDR3 sequence: CASSLDPGQGHNF. CDR3 DNA sequence: TGTGCCAGCAGCTTAGATCCCGGACAGGGCCACAACTTC. The chain joins TRBV11-2 to TRBJ1-2, with 8 bases fitting TRBD1. The CDR3 spans 13 residues. CDR1 and CDR2 from the germline V gene are SGHAT and FQNNGV.

The chain combines TRBV9 with TRBJ2-1; maybe TRBD1 (7 bases). CDR1 is SGDLS, CDR2 YYNGEE, per germline. V was trimmed by 6 bases and J by 2 bases, leaving 15 bases between them. This CDR3 has 15 amino acids. This CDR3 reads CASNIRGEAYNEQFF. CDR3 DNA sequence: TGTGCCAGCAACATCAGGGGGGAGGCCTACAATGAGCAGTTCTTC.

This chain joins TRBV6-5 and TRBJ2-1, with 9 positions matching TRBD2. Germline V lookup: CDR1 MNHEY, CDR2 SVGAGI. This CDR3 is 16 amino acids long. Trimming removed 3 bases from V and 5 bases from J; junction bases left unmatched: 8. CDR3 DNA sequence: TGTGCCAGCAGTTATACACTAGCGGGTATCCACAATGAGCAGTTCTTC. Protein sequence: CASSYTLAGIHNEQFF.

The chain joins TRBV18 to TRBJ1-5, with TRBD1 identical over 7 bases. Trimming cost V 4 bases and J 7 bases; bases outside gene matches: 10. Germline V gene data show CDR1 as KGHSH and CDR2 as LQKENI. The CDR3 extends over 15 amino acids. DNA of the CDR3: TGTGCCAGCTCACTCTCAGAGGGGGCGAGGCAGCCCCAGCATTTT. It yields the protein CASSLSEGARQPQHF. Drawing the rest from reference TRBV18 and TRBJ1-5, the complete variable domain is NAGVMQNPRHLVRRRGQEARLRCSPMKGHSHVYWYRQLPEEGLKFMVYLQKENIIDESGMPKERFSAEFPKEGPSILRIQQVVRGDSAAYFCASSLSEGARQPQHFGDGTRLSIL.

This clone came up a few times. The chain joins TRBV3-1 (or the pseudogene TRBV3-2) to TRBJ1-1; no firm D call. Germline V CDR1 and CDR2: LGHDT, YNNKEL (reference sequence). There are 13 residues in the CDR3. The V and J ends lost 3 bases and 6 bases respectively, with 11 bases between them. CDR3 DNA: TGTGCCAGCAGCCAGGTAGTTTCGCCTGAAGCTTTCTTT. Amino acids: CASSQVVSPEAFF.

The chain carries TRBV5-1 and TRBJ1-1; 8 bases agree with TRBD1. CDR3 length: 14 amino acids. Germline V gene data show CDR1 as SGHRS and CDR2 as YFSETQ. J lost 0 bases, V lost 4 bases, and 2 bases had no gene match. The CDR3 loop reads CASSRDRLNTEAFF. In nucleotides, the CDR3 is TGCGCCAGCAGCCGGGACAGGTTGAACACTGAAGCTTTCTTT.

V and J are TRBV4-2 and TRBJ1-6; D possibly corresponds to TRBD1 (6 bases). V was shortened by 0 bases and J by 7 bases, with 7 bases between the two germline ends. CDR1 is LGHNA and CDR2 is YNFKEQ in the germline V gene. The CDR3 loop spans 14 amino acids. CDR3 nucleotide sequence: TGTGCCAGCAGCCAAGATAGGGGGAATTCACCCCTCCACTTT. It encodes CASSQDRGNSPLHF.

The chain carries TRBV6-5 and TRBJ2-7; perhaps TRBD2 as D (6 bases). Trimming removed 6 bases at V and 7 bases at J, with 22 bases between. Germline V gives CDR1 MNHEY, CDR2 SVGAGI. The CDR3 spans 15 residues. The CDR3 region is CASRASANEGREQYF. The CDR3 region has the DNA TGTGCCAGCAGGGCTAGCGCCAATGAGGGTCGGGAGCAGTACTTC.

The chain recombines TRBV3-1 (or the pseudogene TRBV3-2) with TRBJ2-1, with 12 nucleotides matching TRBD2. The CDR3 runs 18 residues. Germline loops: CDR1 LGHDT, CDR2 YNNKEL (reference sequence). The V and J ends lost 3 bases and 0 bases, in that order; junction bases with no gene match: 6. In DNA form, the CDR3 reads TGTGCCAGCAGCCAGTTAGGACTAGCGGGAACCTCCTACAATGAGCAGTTCTTC. Translation: CASSQLGLAGTSYNEQFF.

The DNA for the CDR3 is TGTGCCTGGAGGACGAGGTCGGATACGCAGTATTTT. It translates to CAWRTRSDTQYF. The V gene is TRBV30, the J gene TRBJ2-3; D not certain. The germline V gene has CDR1 GTSNPN and CDR2 SVGIG (reference sequence). The CDR3 has 12 residues. Trimming removed 3 bases at V and 6 bases at J, with 10 bases between.

This rearrangement joins TRBV19 to TRBJ1-2, with TRBD1 matching 10 bases. This CDR3 spans 15 amino acids. Trimming took 8 bases from V and 3 from J; bases not matched to a gene: 9. Germline V gene sequence: CDR1 LNHDA, CDR2 SQIVND (reference sequence). The CDR3 region is CASVTGTGAYYGYTF. CDR3 nucleotides: TGTGCCAGTGTCACCGGGACAGGGGCGTACTATGGCTACACCTTC. Looking up the rest from reference TRBV19 and TRBJ1-2 gives the full variable domain: DGGITQSPKYLFRKEGQNVTLSCEQNLNHDAMYWYRQDPGQGLRLIYYSQIVNDFQKGDIAEGYSVSREKKESFPLTVTSAQKNPTAFYLCASVTGTGAYYGYTFGSGTRLTVV.

This chain uses TRBV7-9 with TRBJ2-7; TRBD2 agrees at 9 bases. With V trimmed by 1 base and J by 6 bases, 19 bases remained unmatched. Germline CDR1 SEHNR, CDR2 FQNEAQ (reference sequence). This CDR3 has 19 amino acids. The CDR3 is CASSLVSGLRGGGSGEQYF. The DNA of the CDR3 is TGTGCCAGCAGCTTAGTTTCGGGGTTGCGGGGGGGCGGCTCGGGCGAGCAGTACTTC.

V and J are TRBV5-4 and TRBJ1-1, with 7 bases that match TRBD1. CDR3 size: 13 residues. Germline trimming cut 4 bases from V and 8 bases from J; bases unmatched to any gene: 8. CDR1 is SGHNT and CDR2 is YYREEE in the germline V gene (reference sequence). The DNA for the CDR3 is TGTGCCAGCAGCATTGGGACAGCCGTCGAAGCTTTCTTT. It is translated as CASSIGTAVEAFF.

As to this clone: Other DNA sequences from this sample encode an identical CDR3 as well. The chain links TRBV7-2 to TRBJ2-1; 13 nucleotides agree with TRBD2. Looked up from germline, CDR1 is SGHTA and CDR2 is FQGNSA. The CDR3 sequence is 16 residues long. V lost 4 bases, J lost 3 bases, and 3 bases stayed unmatched. CDR3 protein: CASSSRTSGGYNEQFF. The CDR3 DNA follows: TGTGCCAGCAGCTCCAGGACTAGCGGGGGCTACAATGAGCAGTTCTTC.

This chain links TRBV13 with TRBJ1-1; 8 bases fit TRBD1. Losses at the gene ends were 6 bases for V and 6 bases for J; bases not matched to a gene: 3. This CDR3 region has 12 residues. CDR1 is PRHDT, CDR2 FYEKMQ, per germline (reference sequence). CDR3 protein: CASSSQGAEAFF. The CDR3 DNA reads TGTGCCAGCAGTTCACAGGGGGCTGAAGCTTTCTTT.

The chain recombines TRBV6-1 with TRBJ2-2, with D unclear. The V end was cut by 3 bases, the J end by 4 bases, with 9 bases between. This CDR3 comprises 14 residues. Germline V lookup: CDR1 MNHNS, CDR2 SASEGT. In nucleotides, the CDR3 is TGTGCCAGCAGTGAGCTACCGAGCACCGGGGAGCTGTTTTTT. Protein sequence: CASSELPSTGELFF.

This clone was found once. The V and J genes are TRBV19 and TRBJ1-2; the D is unclear. Per germline, CDR1 LNHDA and CDR2 SQIVND (reference sequence). Trimming took 4 bases from V and 1 from J, leaving 7 bases between them. The CDR3 has 13 amino acids. The CDR3 DNA follows: TGTGCCAGTAGTACCCAAAATAACTATGGCTACACCTTC. Its protein product is CASSTQNNYGYTF.